This TCR beta chain was sequenced for a study of blood T cell repertoires in COVID-19. CDR3 length: 15 amino acids. Germline lookup yields CDR1 MNHEY and CDR2 SMNVEV (reference sequence). V lost 3 bases and J lost 0, with 12 bases in between. Assay used: immunoSEQ multiplex PCR; TCRdb lists only in-frame clones, some missing. The table has 95,000 to 120,000 clones, about 90% seen once. The chain has TRBV27 and TRBJ2-7; TRBD1 might be the D (5 bases). The TCR originated in a human donor in a cohort sampled during active COVID-19. Sequenced material: peripheral blood. CDR3 protein: CASSFGWGNSYEQYF. CDR3 coding DNA: TGTGCCAGCAGTTTCGGTTGGGGCAACTCCTACGAGCAGTACTTC.